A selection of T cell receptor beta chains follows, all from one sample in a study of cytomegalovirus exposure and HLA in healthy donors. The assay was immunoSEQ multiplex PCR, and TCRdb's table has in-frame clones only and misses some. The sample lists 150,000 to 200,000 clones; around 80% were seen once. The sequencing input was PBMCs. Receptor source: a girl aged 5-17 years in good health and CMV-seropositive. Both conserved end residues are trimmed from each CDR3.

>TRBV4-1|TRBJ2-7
ASSRHIAAYEQY
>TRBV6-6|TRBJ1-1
ASSYSNQGNTEAF
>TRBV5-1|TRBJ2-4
ASSRGSPVGPAKNIQY
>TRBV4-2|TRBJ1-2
ASRPGGGYGYT
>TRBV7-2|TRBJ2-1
ASRPDSYNEQF
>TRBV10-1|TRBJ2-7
ASSLDSSYEQY
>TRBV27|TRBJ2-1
ASRILLAGESHEQF
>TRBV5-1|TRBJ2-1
ASSFLASGTYNEQF
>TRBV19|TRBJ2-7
ASKGADSYEQY
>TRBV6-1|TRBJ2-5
ASRRLDGRQETQY
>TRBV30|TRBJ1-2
AWTGRNYGYT
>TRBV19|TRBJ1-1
ASTSRTFNTEAF
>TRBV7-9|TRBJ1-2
ASSLGGPVGDGYT
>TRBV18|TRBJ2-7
ASSPTGGSQGSPYEQY
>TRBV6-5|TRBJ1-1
ASSYRQGGAEAF
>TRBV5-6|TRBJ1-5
ASSLGQGGNQPQH
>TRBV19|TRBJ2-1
ASVGDRGYNEQF
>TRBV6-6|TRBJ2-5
ASSYSLVGGETQY
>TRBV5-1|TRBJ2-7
ASSIIGGISSYEQY
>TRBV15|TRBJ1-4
ATEMRFGEKLF
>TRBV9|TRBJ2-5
ASSVGGSQETQY
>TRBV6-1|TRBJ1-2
ASSEETGGQSLYT
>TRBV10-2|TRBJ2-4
ASTLTGTGFKNIQY